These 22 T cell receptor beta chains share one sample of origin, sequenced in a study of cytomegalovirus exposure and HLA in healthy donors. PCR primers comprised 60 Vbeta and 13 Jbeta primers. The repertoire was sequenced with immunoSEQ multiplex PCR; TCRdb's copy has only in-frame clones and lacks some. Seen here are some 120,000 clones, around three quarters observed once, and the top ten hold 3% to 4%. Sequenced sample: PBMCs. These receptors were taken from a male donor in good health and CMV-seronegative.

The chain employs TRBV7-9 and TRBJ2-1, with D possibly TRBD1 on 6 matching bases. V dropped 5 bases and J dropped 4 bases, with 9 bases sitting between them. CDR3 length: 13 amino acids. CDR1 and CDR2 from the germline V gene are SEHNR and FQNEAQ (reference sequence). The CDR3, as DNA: TGTGCCAGCAGCCCAGGACAGTACAATGAGCAGTTCTTC. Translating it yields CASSPGQYNEQFF.

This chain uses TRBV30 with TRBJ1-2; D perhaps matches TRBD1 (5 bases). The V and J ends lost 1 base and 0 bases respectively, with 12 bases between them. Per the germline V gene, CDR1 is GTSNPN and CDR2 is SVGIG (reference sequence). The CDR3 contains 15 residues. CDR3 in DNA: TGTGCCTGGAGTGAGGCGGGGGGAGCTAACTATGGCTACACCTTC. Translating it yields CAWSEAGGANYGYTF.

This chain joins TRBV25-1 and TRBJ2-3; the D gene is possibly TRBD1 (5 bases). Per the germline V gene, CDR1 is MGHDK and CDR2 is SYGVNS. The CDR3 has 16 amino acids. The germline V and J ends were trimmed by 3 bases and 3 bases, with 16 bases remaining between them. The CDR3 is CASSDFYRQRTDTQYF. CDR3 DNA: TGTGCCAGCAGTGATTTTTATCGACAGAGAACAGATACGCAGTATTTT.

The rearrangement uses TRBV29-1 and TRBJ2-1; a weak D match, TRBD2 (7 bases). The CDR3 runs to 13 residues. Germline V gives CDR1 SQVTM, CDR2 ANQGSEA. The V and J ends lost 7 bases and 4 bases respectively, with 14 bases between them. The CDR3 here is CSAPRGAYNEQFF. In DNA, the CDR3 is TGCAGCGCCCCCCGGGGGGCTTACAATGAGCAGTTCTTC.

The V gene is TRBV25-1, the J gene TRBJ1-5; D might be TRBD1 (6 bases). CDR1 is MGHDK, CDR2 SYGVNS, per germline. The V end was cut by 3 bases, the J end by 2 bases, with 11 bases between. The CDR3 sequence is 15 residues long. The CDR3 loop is CASSDGDTRNQPQHF. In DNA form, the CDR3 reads TGTGCCAGCAGTGACGGGGACACCCGCAATCAGCCCCAGCATTTT.

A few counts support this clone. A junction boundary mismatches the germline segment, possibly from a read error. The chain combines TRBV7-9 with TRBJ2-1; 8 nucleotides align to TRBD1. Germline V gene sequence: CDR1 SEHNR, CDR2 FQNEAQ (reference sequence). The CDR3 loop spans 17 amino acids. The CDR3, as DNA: TGTTCCAGCAGCCCCAGTAAAAGAGACAGGGGAAGCGAGGAGCAGTTCTTC. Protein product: CSSSPSKRDRGSEEQFF.

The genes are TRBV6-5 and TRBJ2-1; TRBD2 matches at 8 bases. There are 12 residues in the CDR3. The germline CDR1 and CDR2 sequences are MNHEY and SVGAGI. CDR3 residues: CAAGAGGNEQFF. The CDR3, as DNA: TGTGCTGCGGGGGCGGGGGGCAATGAGCAGTTCTTC.

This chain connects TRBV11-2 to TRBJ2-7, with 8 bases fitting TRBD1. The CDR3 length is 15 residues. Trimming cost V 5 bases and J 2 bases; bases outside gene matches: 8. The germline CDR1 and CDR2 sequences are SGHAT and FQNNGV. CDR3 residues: CASSPWTGTPYEQYF. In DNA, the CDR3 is TGTGCCAGCAGCCCCTGGACAGGGACACCCTACGAGCAGTACTTC. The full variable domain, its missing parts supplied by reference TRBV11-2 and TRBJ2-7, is EAGVAQSPRYKIIEKRQSVAFWCNPISGHATLYWYQQILGQGPKLLIQFQNNGVVDDSQLPKDRFSAERLKGVDSTLKIQPAKLEDSAVYLCASSPWTGTPYEQYFGPGTRLTVT.

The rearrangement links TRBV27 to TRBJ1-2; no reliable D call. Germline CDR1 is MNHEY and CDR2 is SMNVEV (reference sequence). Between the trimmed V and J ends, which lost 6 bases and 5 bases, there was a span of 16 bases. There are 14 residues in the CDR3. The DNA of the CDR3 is TGTGCCAGCAGCTTAAAACCGGGATTTTATGGCTACACCTTC. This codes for CASSLKPGFYGYTF.

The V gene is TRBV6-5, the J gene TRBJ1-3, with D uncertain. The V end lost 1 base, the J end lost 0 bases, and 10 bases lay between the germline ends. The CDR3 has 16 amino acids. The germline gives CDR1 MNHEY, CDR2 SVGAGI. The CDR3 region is CASSYLAGSSGNTIYF. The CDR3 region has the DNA TGTGCCAGCAGTTACTTAGCCGGGAGCTCTGGAAACACCATATATTTT.

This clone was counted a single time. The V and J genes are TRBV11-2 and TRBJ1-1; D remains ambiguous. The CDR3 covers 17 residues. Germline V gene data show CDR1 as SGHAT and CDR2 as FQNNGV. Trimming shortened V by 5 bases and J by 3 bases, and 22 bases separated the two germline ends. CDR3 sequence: CASSPRRSREPDTEAFF. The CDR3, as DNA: TGTGCCAGCAGCCCCCGCCGCTCGAGAGAACCCGACACTGAAGCTTTCTTT. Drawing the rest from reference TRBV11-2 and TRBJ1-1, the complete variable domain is EAGVAQSPRYKIIEKRQSVAFWCNPISGHATLYWYQQILGQGPKLLIQFQNNGVVDDSQLPKDRFSAERLKGVDSTLKIQPAKLEDSAVYLCASSPRRSREPDTEAFFGQGTRLTVV.

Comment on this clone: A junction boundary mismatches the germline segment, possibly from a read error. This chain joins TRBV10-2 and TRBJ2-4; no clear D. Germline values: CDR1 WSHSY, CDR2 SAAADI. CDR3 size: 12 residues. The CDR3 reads CASSVAKNSQYF. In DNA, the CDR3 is TGCGCCAGCAGTGTGGCCAAAAACAGTCAGTACTTC.

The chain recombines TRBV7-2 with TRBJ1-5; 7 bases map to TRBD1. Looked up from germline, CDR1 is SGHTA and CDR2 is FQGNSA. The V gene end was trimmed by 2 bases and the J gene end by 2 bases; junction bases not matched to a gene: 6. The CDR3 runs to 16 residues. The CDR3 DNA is TGTGCCAGCAGCTTATACAGGGGAAGGGGCAATCAGCCCCAGCATTTT. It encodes CASSLYRGRGNQPQHF.

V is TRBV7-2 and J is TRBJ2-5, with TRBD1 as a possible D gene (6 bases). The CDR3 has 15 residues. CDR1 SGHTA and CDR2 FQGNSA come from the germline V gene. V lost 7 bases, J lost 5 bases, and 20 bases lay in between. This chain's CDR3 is CASTSNRAMGETQYF. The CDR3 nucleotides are TGTGCCAGCACCAGTAACAGGGCTATGGGGGAGACCCAGTACTTC.

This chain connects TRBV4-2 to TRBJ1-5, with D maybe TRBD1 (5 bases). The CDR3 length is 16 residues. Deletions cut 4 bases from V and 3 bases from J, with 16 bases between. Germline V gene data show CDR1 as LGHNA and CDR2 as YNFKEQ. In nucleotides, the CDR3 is TGTGCCAGCAGCCCGGGGAGGGGTAGACCCAATCAGCCCCAGCATTTT. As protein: CASSPGRGRPNQPQHF.

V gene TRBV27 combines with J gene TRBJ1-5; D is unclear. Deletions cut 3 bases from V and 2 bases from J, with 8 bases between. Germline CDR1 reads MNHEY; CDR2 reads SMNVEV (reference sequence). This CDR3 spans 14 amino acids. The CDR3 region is CASSFRQGNQPQHF. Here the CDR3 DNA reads TGTGCCAGCAGTTTTCGGCAGGGCAATCAGCCCCAGCATTTT.

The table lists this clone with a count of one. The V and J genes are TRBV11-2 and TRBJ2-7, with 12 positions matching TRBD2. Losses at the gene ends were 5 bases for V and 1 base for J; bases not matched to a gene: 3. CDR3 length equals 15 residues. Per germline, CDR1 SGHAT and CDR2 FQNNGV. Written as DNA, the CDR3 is TGTGCCAGCAGCACAACTAGCGGGAGGTCCTACGAGCAGTACTTC. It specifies CASSTTSGRSYEQYF. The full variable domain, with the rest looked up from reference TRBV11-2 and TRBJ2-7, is EAGVAQSPRYKIIEKRQSVAFWCNPISGHATLYWYQQILGQGPKLLIQFQNNGVVDDSQLPKDRFSAERLKGVDSTLKIQPAKLEDSAVYLCASSTTSGRSYEQYFGPGTRLTVT.

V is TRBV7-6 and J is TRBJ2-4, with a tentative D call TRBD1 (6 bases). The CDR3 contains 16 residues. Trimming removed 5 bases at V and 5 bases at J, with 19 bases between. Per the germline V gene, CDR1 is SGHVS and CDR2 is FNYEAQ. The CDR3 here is CASSPLGQLTQNIQYF. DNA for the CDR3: TGTGCCAGCAGCCCACTCGGACAGCTCACACAAAACATTCAGTACTTC.

The CDR3 reads CASSIRTTPPPQHF. The CDR3 nucleotides are TGTGCCAGTAGTATAAGGACAACTCCTCCCCCCCAGCATTTT. The chain carries TRBV19 and TRBJ1-5, with D perhaps matching TRBD1 (5 bases). Germline-derived CDR1 and CDR2 are LNHDA and SQIVND (reference sequence). CDR3 length equals 14 residues. The germline V and J ends were trimmed by 2 bases and 10 bases, with 15 bases remaining between them.

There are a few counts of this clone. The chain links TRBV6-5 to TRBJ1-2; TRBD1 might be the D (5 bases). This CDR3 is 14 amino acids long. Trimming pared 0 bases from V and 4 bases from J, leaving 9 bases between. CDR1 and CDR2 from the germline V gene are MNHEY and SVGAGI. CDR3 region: CASSYSTESYGYTF. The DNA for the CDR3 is TGTGCCAGCAGTTACTCGACAGAAAGCTATGGCTACACCTTC.

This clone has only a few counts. The CDR3 region has the DNA TGCGCCAGCAGCCCTACTGACAGATCGAACACTGAAGCTTTCTTT. It codes for CASSPTDRSNTEAFF. V gene TRBV5-1 combines with J gene TRBJ1-1, with D possibly TRBD1 on 5 matching bases. V dropped 4 bases and J dropped 1 base, with 14 bases sitting between them. The CDR3 runs to 15 residues. CDR1 SGHRS and CDR2 YFSETQ come from the germline V gene. The full variable domain, in which reference TRBV5-1 and TRBJ1-1 provide the parts outside the CDR3, is KAGVTQTPRYLIKTRGQQVTLSCSPISGHRSVSWYQQTPGQGLQFLFEYFSETQRNKGNFPGRFSGRQFSNSRSEMNVSTLELGDSALYLCASSPTDRSNTEAFFGQGTRLTVV.

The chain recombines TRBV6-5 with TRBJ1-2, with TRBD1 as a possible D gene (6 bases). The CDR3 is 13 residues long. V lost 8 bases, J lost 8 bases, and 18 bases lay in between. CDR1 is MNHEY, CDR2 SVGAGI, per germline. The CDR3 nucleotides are TGTGCCAGCGGGACGAGGGGACACGGCGGCTACACCTTC. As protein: CASGTRGHGGYTF.